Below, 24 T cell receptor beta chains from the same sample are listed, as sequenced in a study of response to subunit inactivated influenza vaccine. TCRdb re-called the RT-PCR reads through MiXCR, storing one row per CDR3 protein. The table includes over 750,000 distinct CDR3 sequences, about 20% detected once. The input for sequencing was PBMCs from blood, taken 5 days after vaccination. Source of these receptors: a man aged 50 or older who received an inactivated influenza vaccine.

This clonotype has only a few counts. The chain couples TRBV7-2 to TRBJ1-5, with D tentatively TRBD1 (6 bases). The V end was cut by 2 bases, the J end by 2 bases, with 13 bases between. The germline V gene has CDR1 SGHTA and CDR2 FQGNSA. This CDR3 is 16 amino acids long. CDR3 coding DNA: TGTGCCAGCAGCTTATGGGGAGGGGGAGGCAATCAGCCCCAGCATTTT. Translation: CASSLWGGGGNQPQHF.

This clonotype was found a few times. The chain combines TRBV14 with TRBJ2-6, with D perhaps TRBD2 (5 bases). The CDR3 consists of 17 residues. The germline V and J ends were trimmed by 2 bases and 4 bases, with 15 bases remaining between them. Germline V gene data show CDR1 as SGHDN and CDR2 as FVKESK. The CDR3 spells CASSQIVGGAGANVLTF. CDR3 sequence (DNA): TGTGCCAGCAGCCAAATAGTAGGAGGCGCAGGGGCCAACGTCCTGACTTTC.

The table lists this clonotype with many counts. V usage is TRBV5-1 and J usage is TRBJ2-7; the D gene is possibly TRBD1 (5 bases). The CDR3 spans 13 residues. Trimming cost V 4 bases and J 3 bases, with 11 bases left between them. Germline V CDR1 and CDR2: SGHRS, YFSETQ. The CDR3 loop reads CASSPRQHYEQYF. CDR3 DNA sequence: TGCGCCAGCAGCCCACGACAGCACTACGAGCAGTACTTC.

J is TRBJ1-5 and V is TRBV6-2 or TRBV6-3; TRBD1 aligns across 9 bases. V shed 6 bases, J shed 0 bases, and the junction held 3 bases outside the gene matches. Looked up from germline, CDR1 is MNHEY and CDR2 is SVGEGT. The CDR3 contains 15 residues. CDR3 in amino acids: CASRRTGDSNQPQHF. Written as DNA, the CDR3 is TGTGCCAGCAGAAGGACAGGGGATAGCAATCAGCCCCAGCATTTT.

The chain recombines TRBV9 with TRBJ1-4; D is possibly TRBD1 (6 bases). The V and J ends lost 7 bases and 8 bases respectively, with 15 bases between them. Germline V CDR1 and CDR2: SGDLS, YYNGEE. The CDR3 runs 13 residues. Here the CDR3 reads CASGRGGQEKLFF. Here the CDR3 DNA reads TGTGCCAGCGGGCGGGGGGGACAAGAAAAACTGTTTTTT.

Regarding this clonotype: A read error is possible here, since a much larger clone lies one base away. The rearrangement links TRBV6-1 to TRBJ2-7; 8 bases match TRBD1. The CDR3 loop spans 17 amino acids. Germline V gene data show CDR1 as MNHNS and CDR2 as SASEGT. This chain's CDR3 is CTSSTILQGVPFYEQYF. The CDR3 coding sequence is TGTACCAGCAGTACCATTCTACAGGGGGTGCCTTTCTACGAGCAGTACTTC.

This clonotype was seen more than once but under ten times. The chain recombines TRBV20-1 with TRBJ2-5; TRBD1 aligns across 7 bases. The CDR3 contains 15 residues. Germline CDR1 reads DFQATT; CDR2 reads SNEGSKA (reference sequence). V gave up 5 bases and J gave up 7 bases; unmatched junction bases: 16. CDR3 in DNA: TGCAGTGCTTTAGCACAGGGGTTTGGGCTGGGGACCCAGTACTTC. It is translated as CSALAQGFGLGTQYF.

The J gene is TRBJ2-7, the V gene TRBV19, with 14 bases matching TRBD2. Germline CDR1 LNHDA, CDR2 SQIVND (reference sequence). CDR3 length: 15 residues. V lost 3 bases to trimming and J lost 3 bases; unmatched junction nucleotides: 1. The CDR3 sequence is CASSMGLAGVYEQYF. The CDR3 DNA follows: TGTGCCAGTAGTATGGGACTAGCGGGAGTCTACGAGCAGTACTTC.

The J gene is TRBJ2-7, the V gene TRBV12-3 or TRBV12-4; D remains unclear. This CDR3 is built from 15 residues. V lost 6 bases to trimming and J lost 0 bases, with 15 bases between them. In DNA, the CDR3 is TGTGCCAGCAGCCCCCGGGCAGGTTTCTCCTACGAGCAGTACTTC. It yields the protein CASSPRAGFSYEQYF.

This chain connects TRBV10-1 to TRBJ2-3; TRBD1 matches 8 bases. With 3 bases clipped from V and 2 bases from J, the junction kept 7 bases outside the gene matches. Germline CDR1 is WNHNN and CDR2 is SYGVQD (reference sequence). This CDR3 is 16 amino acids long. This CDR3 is CASSDTRQGPTDTQYF. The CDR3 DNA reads TGCGCCAGCAGTGATACGCGACAGGGGCCCACAGATACGCAGTATTTT.

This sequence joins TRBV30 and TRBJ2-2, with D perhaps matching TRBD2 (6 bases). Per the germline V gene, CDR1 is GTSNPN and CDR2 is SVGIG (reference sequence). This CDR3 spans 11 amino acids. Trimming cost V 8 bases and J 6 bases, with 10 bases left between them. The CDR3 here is CARGRPGELFF. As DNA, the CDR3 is TGTGCCCGAGGGAGGCCCGGGGAGCTGTTTTTT.

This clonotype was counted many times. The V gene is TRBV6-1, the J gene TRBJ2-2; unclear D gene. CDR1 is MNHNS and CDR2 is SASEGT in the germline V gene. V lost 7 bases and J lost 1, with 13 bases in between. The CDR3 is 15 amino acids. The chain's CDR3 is CASTKGDLNTGELFF. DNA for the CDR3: TGTGCCAGCACAAAGGGCGACTTGAACACCGGGGAGCTGTTTTTT.

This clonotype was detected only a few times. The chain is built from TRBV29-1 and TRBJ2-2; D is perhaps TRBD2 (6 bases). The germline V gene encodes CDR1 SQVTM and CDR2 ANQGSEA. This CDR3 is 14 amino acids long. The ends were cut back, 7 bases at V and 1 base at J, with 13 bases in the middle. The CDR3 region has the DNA TGCAGCGCCCGGGACTTGCAGAACACCGGGGAGCTGTTTTTT. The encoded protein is CSARDLQNTGELFF.

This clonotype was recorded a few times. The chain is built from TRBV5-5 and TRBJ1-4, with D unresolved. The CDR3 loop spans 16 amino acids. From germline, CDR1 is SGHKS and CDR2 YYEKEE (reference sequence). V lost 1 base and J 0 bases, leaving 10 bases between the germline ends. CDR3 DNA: TGTGCCAGCAGCTTGTTAGGGATTGCAACTAATGAAAAACTGTTTTTT. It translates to CASSLLGIATNEKLFF.

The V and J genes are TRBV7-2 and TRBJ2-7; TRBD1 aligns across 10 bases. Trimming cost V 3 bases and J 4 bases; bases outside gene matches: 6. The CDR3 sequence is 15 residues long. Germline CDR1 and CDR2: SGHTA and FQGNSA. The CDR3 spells CASSFYPGQGYEQYF. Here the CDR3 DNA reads TGTGCCAGCAGCTTCTACCCGGGACAGGGGTACGAGCAGTACTTC.

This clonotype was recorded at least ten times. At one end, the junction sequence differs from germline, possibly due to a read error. Written as DNA, the CDR3 is TGCGCCAGCAGCCAAGGGGGGCCCTACGAGCAGTACTTC. This translates into CASSQGGPYEQYF. V and J are TRBV3-1 and TRBJ2-7; D may match TRBD1 or TRBD2 (6 bases each). The germline V gene has CDR1 LGHDT and CDR2 YNNKEL (reference sequence). The CDR3 extends over 13 amino acids.

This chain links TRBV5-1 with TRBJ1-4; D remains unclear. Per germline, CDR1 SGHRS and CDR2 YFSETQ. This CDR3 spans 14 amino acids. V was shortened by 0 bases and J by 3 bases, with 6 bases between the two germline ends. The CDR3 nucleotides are TGCGCCAGCAGCTTGGGAAGGGCTAATGAAAAACTGTTTTTT. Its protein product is CASSLGRANEKLFF.

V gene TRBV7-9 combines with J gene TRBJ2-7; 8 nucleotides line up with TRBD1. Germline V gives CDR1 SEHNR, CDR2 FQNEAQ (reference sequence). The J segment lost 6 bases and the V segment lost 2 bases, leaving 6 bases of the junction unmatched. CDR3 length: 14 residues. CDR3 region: CASSLTGGSVEQYF. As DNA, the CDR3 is TGTGCCAGCAGCTTAACAGGGGGGAGCGTCGAGCAGTACTTC.

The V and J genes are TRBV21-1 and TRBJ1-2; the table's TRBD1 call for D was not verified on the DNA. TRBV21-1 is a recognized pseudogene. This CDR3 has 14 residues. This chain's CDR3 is CASSKGWQGGGYTF. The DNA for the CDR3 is TGTGCCAGCAGCAAAGGGTGGCAGGGTGGTGGCTACACCTTC.

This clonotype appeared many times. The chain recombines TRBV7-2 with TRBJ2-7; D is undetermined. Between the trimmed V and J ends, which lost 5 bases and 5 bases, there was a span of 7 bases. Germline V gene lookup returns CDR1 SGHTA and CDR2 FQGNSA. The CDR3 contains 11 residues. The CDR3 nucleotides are TGTGCCAGCAGCGCCGCGGACGAGCAGTACTTC. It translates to CASSAADEQYF.

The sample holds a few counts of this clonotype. The CDR3: CASSPRDPGANVLTF. The CDR3 DNA follows: TGTGCCAGCAGTCCGCGGGACCCTGGGGCCAACGTCCTGACTTTC. The chain carries TRBV12-3 or TRBV12-4 and TRBJ2-6, with D possibly matching TRBD2 (6 bases). The CDR3 runs to 15 residues. V was trimmed by 5 bases and J by 2 bases, leaving 10 bases between them.

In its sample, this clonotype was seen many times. In DNA, the CDR3 is TGCAGCGTTGAAGGGGGGGCAGATACGCAGTATTTT. Protein: CSVEGGADTQYF. The chain carries TRBV29-1 and TRBJ2-3; tentative D call: TRBD2 (6 bases). The V gene lost 1 base and the J gene lost 4 bases, with 6 bases spanning the gap. CDR1 and CDR2 (germline): SQVTM, ANQGSEA. This CDR3 is 12 amino acids long.

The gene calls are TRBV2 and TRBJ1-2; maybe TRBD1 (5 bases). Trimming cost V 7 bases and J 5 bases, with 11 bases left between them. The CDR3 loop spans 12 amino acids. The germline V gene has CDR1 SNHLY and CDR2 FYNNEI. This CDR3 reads CASTSGTYGYTF. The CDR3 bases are TGTGCCAGCACATCAGGGACTTATGGCTACACCTTC.

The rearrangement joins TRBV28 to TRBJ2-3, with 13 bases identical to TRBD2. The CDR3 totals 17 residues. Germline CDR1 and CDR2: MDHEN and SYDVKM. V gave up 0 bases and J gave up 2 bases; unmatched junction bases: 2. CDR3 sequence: CASSLWGLAGPTDTQYF. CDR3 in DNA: TGTGCCAGCAGTTTATGGGGACTAGCGGGACCCACAGATACGCAGTATTTT.